This T cell receptor beta chain was retrieved from a study of cytomegalovirus exposure and HLA in healthy donors. Note on this clone: No antigen is known for it.

Overall study results and limits: In presence/absence analyses, roughly uniform sequencing depth across donors was assumed.

V was clipped by 4 bases and J by 0 bases; unmatched bases: 13. Germline CDR1 and CDR2: SGHRS and YFSETQ. This CDR3 region has 17 residues. The PCR ran on 60 Vbeta and 13 Jbeta primers. Profiling relied on immunoSEQ multiplex PCR, and the TCRdb table lists in-frame clones only, not all of them. The sample consists of 85,000 to 100,000 clones, roughly nine tenths of them appearing once. The sequence was collected from a man aged 30 to 45 in good health and CMV-seropositive. The sample consisted of PBMCs. The chain has TRBV5-1 and TRBJ2-7, with 7 bases matching TRBD2. CDR3 sequence (DNA): TGCGCCAGCAGCCGGGGCGGGGGTGGGAAAAGCTCCTACGAGCAGTACTTC. It yields the protein CASSRGGGGKSSYEQYF.